This paragraph reports one T cell receptor (beta chain). Its cognate antigen has yet to be identified. The donors for the TCR repertoire analysis were approximately 11 juvenile idiopathic arthritis patients with active disease who had not reached inactive disease, of whom 3 were polyarticular and 8 were oligoarticular. The TCR-sequenced patients had a median age of roughly 10 years (range roughly 2.3-22.9) and median disease duration of around 7 years (range 0.2-19.1). The samples used for TCR repertoire analysis were collected at two centres in Italy. Peripheral blood mononuclear cells were isolated by Histopaque-1077 density gradient and cryopreserved in roughly 90% FCS with roughly 10% DMSO. The sample belongs to a study of synovial regulatory T cells in juvenile arthritis (dated by TCRdb to 2014 to 2015). Broadly, across the study: Among sequenced patients, three were therapy-naive, one received methotrexate plus infliximab, several received methotrexate, and one had no treatment information. TCR repertoire comparisons included Treg and Teff subsets from under 14 JIA patients with active disease. Effector T cell subsets from the study cohort were also sequenced for comparisons, but the Treg dataset by itself includes only blood Treg cells and synovial fluid Treg cells. Using matched patient samples, the researchers compared TCRbeta CDR3 repertoires across three groups: blood iaTreg cells, other blood Treg cells and synovial fluid Treg cells.

The CDR3 runs 14 residues from the cysteine to the phenylalanine. No nucleotide data were recorded. CDR1 and CDR2, looked up from the germline V gene (reference sequence), are MNHNY and SVGAGI. Receptors were amplified or captured by the immunoSEQ multiplex PCR assay. Adaptive Biotechnologies carried out the TCRbeta CDR3 sequencing. Concerning the study's data processing: Repertoire similarity was assessed using the Chao-modified Jaccard index and the median clonotype overlap from 200 random subsamples at equal sample size. The similarity analyses were based on either productive nucleotide sequences or amino acid sequences translated in silico. Hierarchical clustering with single linkage and t-SNE based on Chao-modified Jaccard distances were used to compare repertoires. After normalising for sample size, the researchers measured repertoire diversity with the Renyi index across a range of alpha values. Entries here come from immuneACCESS through TCRdb and include only in-frame sequences with V and J called. Some clones fail to appear in such tables; in the studies checked, an unresolved V gene covers under half of the shortfall, and the cause of the remainder is unknown. Clone size and the V and J calls come from that table; the DNA yielded D and trimming. This sample's table has entries for about 9,600 clones. Together, the top ten hold roughly 2% of the sample.

The full study reports these points: More CDR3 sequences were shared by synovial Treg cells with iaTreg cells than with other blood Treg cells, and a closer relation was confirmed by Chao-Jaccard similarity. Compared with other blood Treg cells, blood iaTreg cells had lower TCR diversity, a finding consistent with antigen-driven expansion. Across patients, iaTreg TCR repertoires were largely private, and these iaTreg repertoires partially overlapped with synovial Teff and blood CPL repertoires.

The V and J segments used are TRBV6-6 and TRBJ1-3; TCRdb outputs TRBD1, but without DNA this stays unchecked. The source material was Treg cells from blood. Explained via the paper, the cell subset or site label denotes: remaining (HLA-DR-negative) circulating blood Treg cells. The source is a donor younger than 30 with juvenile idiopathic arthritis. CDR3 region: CATLSPGQGNTIYF.